Below are 24 T cell receptor beta chains sequenced from a single sample in a study of T-cell memory formation after mild COVID-19. One entry per CDR3 protein, called by TCRdb with MiXCR from the 5' RACE reads. The sample gives 310,000 or so distinct CDR3 sequences, approximately 16% of which show up once; about a fifth is in the top ten. Sample: PBMCs or a T cell subset sorted from them (not recorded which). These TCRs come from a man younger than 30 who had mild COVID-19 (a few samples of this study predate the infection). Cell type and time point are not known.

The chain uses TRBV7-8 and TRBJ1-5; TRBD1 might be the D (5 bases). This CDR3 has 19 residues. Germline V CDR1 and CDR2: SGHVS, FQNEAQ. V shed 0 bases and J shed 5 bases, with 23 bases lying between them. The CDR3 coding sequence is TGTGCCAGCAGCTTAGCACTGGTTGACGAGGACAATTCTTATCAGCCCCAGCATTTT. Protein product: CASSLALVDEDNSYQPQHF.

This clonotype has a count of ten or more. The rearrangement uses TRBV18 and TRBJ2-7; 11 positions agree with TRBD2. Germline trimming cut 3 bases from V and 7 bases from J; bases unmatched to any gene: 5. The length of the CDR3 is 14 residues. The germline V gene encodes CDR1 KGHSH and CDR2 LQKENI. The CDR3 DNA is TGTGCCAGCTCACCGACTAGCGGGGACTCGGAGCAGTACTTC. Amino acids: CASSPTSGDSEQYF.

This clonotype was counted at least ten times. This rearrangement joins TRBV7-2 to TRBJ1-5; D might be TRBD1 (6 bases). The CDR3 totals 14 residues. Between the trimmed V and J ends, which lost 5 bases and 3 bases, there was a span of 11 bases. The germline V gene encodes CDR1 SGHTA and CDR2 FQGNSA. The CDR3 DNA sequence: TGTGCCAGCAGCCCCAGGGGATCCAATCAGCCCCAGCATTTT. This codes for CASSPRGSNQPQHF.

The chain links TRBV7-8 to TRBJ1-5; D is perhaps TRBD1 (5 bases). V lost 0 bases and J lost 2, with 20 bases in between. This CDR3 is built from 19 residues. The germline gives CDR1 SGHVS, CDR2 FQNEAQ. CDR3 region: CASSLAWDRLEVGNQPQHF. CDR3 DNA sequence: TGTGCCAGCAGCTTAGCTTGGGACCGGTTGGAAGTTGGCAATCAGCCCCAGCATTTT.

This clonotype was found a few times. The J gene is TRBJ2-1, the V gene TRBV29-1; no definite D call. The CDR3 covers 13 residues. Trimming shortened V by 4 bases and J by 2 bases, and 9 bases separated the two germline ends. Germline V gene lookup returns CDR1 SQVTM and CDR2 ANQGSEA. CDR3 coding DNA: TGCAGCGTTGGTTGGGCCACCTACAATGAGCAGTTCTTC. Translating it yields CSVGWATYNEQFF.

This clonotype has only one observation. The chain uses TRBV4-3 and TRBJ2-7; D is uncertain. CDR3 length: 14 residues. Germline-derived CDR1 and CDR2 are LGHNA and YSLEER. Trimming pared 0 bases from V and 0 bases from J, leaving 6 bases between. CDR3 protein: CASSQEGYSYEQYF. Written as DNA, the CDR3 is TGCGCCAGCAGCCAAGAGGGTTACTCCTACGAGCAGTACTTC.

This clonotype was picked up a small number of times. The DNA of the CDR3 is TGTGCCAGCAGCTTACAGCTCAGGACTCTGCCCACAGATACGCAGTATTTT. Protein: CASSLQLRTLPTDTQYF. This chain uses TRBV7-2 with TRBJ2-3; D perhaps matches TRBD2 (5 bases). V gave up 2 bases and J gave up 2 bases, with 17 bases separating them. CDR3 length: 17 amino acids. Germline CDR1 is SGHTA and CDR2 is FQGNSA.

The DNA of the CDR3 is TGCGCCAGCAGCCAAGGACCCAGGGCGACTAGCGGAGAGACCCAGTACTTC. Translation gives CASSQGPRATSGETQYF. The V gene is TRBV4-3, the J gene TRBJ2-5; 9 bases match TRBD2. Looked up from germline, CDR1 is LGHNA and CDR2 is YSLEER. CDR3 length: 17 amino acids. V lost 1 base and J lost 4; bases outside the gene matches: 10.

The rearrangement joins TRBV9 to TRBJ2-5, with D possibly being TRBD1 (7 bases). From germline, CDR1 is SGDLS and CDR2 YYNGEE. The ends were cut back, 7 bases at V and 4 bases at J, with 20 bases in the middle. The CDR3 runs 15 residues. CDR3 nucleotide sequence: TGTGCCAGCTCCAGGGGGGAACCTCCGGCAGAGACCCAGTACTTC. Translated, it gives CASSRGEPPAETQYF.

The rearrangement links TRBV29-1 to TRBJ2-5; D is unresolved. Germline assignment: CDR1 SQVTM and CDR2 ANQGSEA. This CDR3 comprises 11 residues. V was shortened by 5 bases and J by 3 bases, with 7 bases between the two germline ends. The CDR3 spells CSVRQEETQYF. In DNA form, the CDR3 reads TGCAGCGTTCGGCAGGAAGAGACCCAGTACTTC.

This clonotype has at least ten counts. V and J are TRBV20-1 and TRBJ2-1, with 12 bases identical to TRBD2. V trimming: 0 bases; J trimming: 8 bases; junction bases outside the gene matches: 5. In germline, CDR1 is DFQATT, CDR2 SNEGSKA (reference sequence). The CDR3 covers 15 residues. CDR3 bases: TGCAGTGCTAGAGATGTTAGACTAGCGGGGGATGAGCAGTTCTTC. Translation gives CSARDVRLAGDEQFF.

This clonotype was seen a single time. The genes are TRBV5-5 and TRBJ2-3; TRBD1 might be the D (6 bases). CDR3 length: 17 residues. With 5 bases removed from V and 2 bases from J, the gap between germline ends came to 21 bases. CDR1 is SGHKS, CDR2 YYEKEE, per germline (reference sequence). Here the CDR3 reads CASRFRPPGTNTDTQYF. Here the CDR3 DNA reads TGTGCCAGCAGGTTTAGGCCGCCGGGGACAAACACAGATACGCAGTATTTT.

The V gene is TRBV12-3 or TRBV12-4, the J gene TRBJ1-2, with no clear D. This CDR3 comprises 14 residues. Between the trimmed V and J ends, which lost 5 bases and 4 bases, there was a span of 14 bases. The CDR3 loop is CASSPLTVAYGYTF. The CDR3 DNA sequence: TGTGCCAGCAGTCCCCTGACCGTGGCCTATGGCTACACCTTC.

This clonotype was seen more than once but under ten times. The rearrangement joins TRBV11-1 to TRBJ1-1; D may be TRBD1 (6 bases). The CDR3 length is 14 residues. Trimming took 5 bases from V and 0 from J, leaving 10 bases between them. CDR1 is SGHAT and CDR2 is FQDESV in the germline V gene (reference sequence). The CDR3 coding sequence is TGTGCCAGCAGCAATCAGGGGTTGAACACTGAAGCTTTCTTT. It yields the protein CASSNQGLNTEAFF. The variable domain in full, with the rest retrieved from reference TRBV11-1 and TRBJ1-1, is EAEVAQSPRYKITEKSQAVAFWCDPISGHATLYWYRQILGQGPELLVQFQDESVVDDSQLPKDRFSAERLKGVDSTLKIQPAELGDSAMYLCASSNQGLNTEAFFGQGTRLTVV.

The gene calls are TRBV27 and TRBJ2-1; the match to TRBD2 covers 12 bases. This CDR3 has 17 amino acids. V dropped 6 bases and J dropped 5; count of bases not matched to a gene: 11. CDR1 and CDR2 from the germline V gene are MNHEY and SMNVEV (reference sequence). CDR3 coding DNA: TGTGCCAGCAGCCTGAATCTAGCGGGGGGGCTCAACAATGAGCAGTTCTTC. This translates into CASSLNLAGGLNNEQFF.

This clonotype occurred a few times. The gene calls are TRBV15 and TRBJ2-6; D remains ambiguous. Trimming pared 3 bases from V and 1 base from J, leaving 10 bases between. The length of the CDR3 is 16 residues. Germline lookup yields CDR1 LNHNV and CDR2 YYDKDF (reference sequence). The CDR3 is CATSRSWGSGANVLTF. The DNA for the CDR3 is TGTGCCACCAGCAGGAGTTGGGGATCTGGGGCCAACGTCCTGACTTTC.

CDR3 amino acids: CATSRGGLVGELFF. The DNA for the CDR3 is TGTGCCACCAGCAGAGGGGGGCTGGTCGGGGAGCTGTTTTTT. This chain uses TRBV15 with TRBJ2-2, with D possibly being TRBD1 (6 bases). The V end was cut by 1 base, the J end by 7 bases, with 10 bases between. Germline CDR1 LNHNV, CDR2 YYDKDF (reference sequence). The CDR3 is made up of 14 amino acids.

This rearrangement joins TRBV5-1 to TRBJ2-7, with D possibly being TRBD1 or TRBD2 (5 bases each). Germline V gene data show CDR1 as SGHRS and CDR2 as YFSETQ. Deletions cut 4 bases from V and 2 bases from J, with 7 bases between. This CDR3 has 12 amino acids. This CDR3 is CASSRGAYEQYF. The CDR3 DNA is TGCGCCAGCAGCAGAGGGGCCTACGAGCAGTACTTC.

This clonotype has a handful of counts. The chain links TRBV12-3 or TRBV12-4 to TRBJ1-1; tentative D call: TRBD1 (6 bases). The ends were cut back, 2 bases at V and 3 bases at J, with 13 bases in the middle. This CDR3 is 15 amino acids long. The CDR3 reads CASSLYGTGYTEAFF. Here the CDR3 DNA reads TGTGCCAGCAGTTTATATGGTACAGGGTACACTGAAGCTTTCTTT.

This chain joins TRBV7-2 and TRBJ1-5, with a weak D call TRBD1 (5 bases). The CDR3 has 14 amino acids. The V gene's germline CDR1 is SGHTA and CDR2 FQGNSA. The V end lost 4 bases, the J end lost 7 bases, and 14 bases lay between the germline ends. In nucleotides, the CDR3 is TGTGCCAGCAGCTCCCCCGGGGCTAGCCAGCCCCAGCATTTT. Residues: CASSSPGASQPQHF.

The gene calls are TRBV12-3 or TRBV12-4 and TRBJ1-2; the D gene is possibly TRBD1 (6 bases). This CDR3 comprises 12 residues. V was trimmed by 6 bases and J by 2 bases, leaving 7 bases between them. Here the CDR3 reads CASSRGNYGYTF. CDR3 DNA sequence: TGTGCCAGCAGCAGGGGAAACTATGGCTACACCTTC.

The sample holds a few counts of this clonotype. The chain combines TRBV7-2 with TRBJ1-5, with a tentative D call TRBD1 (5 bases). The CDR3 length is 15 residues. The V and J ends lost 5 bases and 6 bases respectively, with 17 bases between them. Germline loops: CDR1 SGHTA, CDR2 FQGNSA. The CDR3 is CASSPRVVAFQPQHF. CDR3 nucleotides: TGTGCCAGCAGCCCCAGGGTCGTAGCCTTTCAGCCCCAGCATTTT.

The J gene is TRBJ2-3, the V gene TRBV9, with a possible D match to TRBD2 (6 bases). Germline CDR1 and CDR2: SGDLS and YYNGEE. This CDR3 contains 16 residues. V lost 2 bases and J lost 4, with 17 bases in between. The CDR3 DNA reads as TGTGCCAGCAGCGTTGGGGACTTAGATTGGGCAGATACGCAGTATTTT. This encodes CASSVGDLDWADTQYF. The full variable domain, completed using reference TRBV9 and TRBJ2-3, is DSGVTQTPKHLITATGQRVTLRCSPRSGDLSVYWYQQSLDQGLQFLIQYYNGEERAKGNILERFSAQQFPDLHSELNLSSLELGDSALYFCASSVGDLDWADTQYFGPGTRLTVL.

The chain uses TRBV7-8 and TRBJ1-2, with unresolved D. CDR1 is SGHVS, CDR2 FQNEAQ, per germline. Trimming took off 5 bases at V and 8 bases at J, with 21 bases between the two ends. The CDR3 sequence is 15 residues long. CDR3 sequence (DNA): TGTGCCAGCAGCCCCGTTGGCGAGCTCCTCATGGGCTACACCTTC. Translation: CASSPVGELLMGYTF. The entire variable domain, with the rest obtained from reference TRBV7-8 and TRBJ1-2, is as follows: GAGVSQSPRYKVAKRGQDVALRCDPISGHVSLFWYQQALGQGPEFLTYFQNEAQLDKSGLPSDRFFAERPEGSVSTLKIQRTQQEDSAVYLCASSPVGELLMGYTFGSGTRLTVV.